These 5 T cell receptor beta chains were sequenced from one sample in a study of blood T cell repertoires in COVID-19. Data came from immunoSEQ multiplex PCR; TCRdb stores just in-frame clones and leaves some out. The data show roughly 50,000 clones, with 85% seen just once and 9.5% to 13% held by the top ten. The sample consisted of peripheral blood. The receptor set was obtained from a human donor in a cohort sampled during active COVID-19.

This clone was observed a handful of times. V gene TRBV6-5 combines with J gene TRBJ2-5; D perhaps matches TRBD2 (5 bases). Germline values: CDR1 MNHEY, CDR2 SVGAGI. CDR3 size: 15 residues. Between the trimmed V and J ends, which lost 5 bases and 3 bases, there was a span of 16 bases. The CDR3 DNA reads TGTGCCAGCAGTACGTTGGGAGAGGGTGAAGAGACCCAGTACTTC. The encoded protein is CASSTLGEGEETQYF.

The chain is built from TRBV2 and TRBJ1-5, with TRBD1 as a possible D gene (5 bases). The germline V gene encodes CDR1 SNHLY and CDR2 FYNNEI. V gave up 4 bases and J gave up 3 bases, with 13 bases separating them. The CDR3 loop spans 15 amino acids. CDR3 protein: CASSVGGAHNQPQHF. The CDR3 DNA reads TGTGCCAGCAGTGTTGGAGGGGCTCACAATCAGCCCCAGCATTTT. Filled out from reference TRBV2 and TRBJ1-5, the complete variable domain reads EPEVTQTPSHQVTQMGQEVILRCVPISNHLYFYWYRQILGQKVEFLVSFYNNEISEKSEIFDDQFSVERPDGSNFTLKIRSTKLEDSAMYFCASSVGGAHNQPQHFGDGTRLSIL.

The chain recombines TRBV24-1 with TRBJ2-2; the D gene is possibly TRBD2 (7 bases). This CDR3 has 13 amino acids. Trimming removed 8 bases at V and 3 bases at J, with 9 bases between. The germline CDR1 and CDR2 sequences are KGHDR and SFDVKD. CDR3 residues: CATKGGDTGELFF. The CDR3 coding sequence is TGTGCCACCAAGGGGGGGGACACCGGGGAGCTGTTTTTT.

This chain joins TRBV15 and TRBJ2-5; possibly TRBD1 for D (6 bases). This CDR3 region has 15 residues. Germline CDR1 reads LNHNV; CDR2 reads YYDKDF (reference sequence). The V and J ends lost 5 bases and 2 bases respectively, with 15 bases between them. The CDR3 sequence is CATSASGTTQETQYF. The CDR3 DNA reads TGTGCCACCAGCGCTTCCGGGACAACACAAGAGACCCAGTACTTC.

This chain uses TRBV28 with TRBJ1-2, with 7 bases that match TRBD1. Germline CDR1 MDHEN, CDR2 SYDVKM. The J segment lost 2 bases and the V segment lost 8 bases, leaving 2 bases of the junction unmatched. CDR3 length: 12 residues. CDR3 DNA: TGTGCCAGCTTCAGGGGGAACTATGGCTACACCTTC. Amino acid sequence: CASFRGNYGYTF.